This T cell receptor (beta chain) was sequenced during a study of early T cells in non-severe SARS-CoV-2 infection. TCRdb processed the 5' RACE reads anew with MiXCR; each CDR3 protein has one entry. The sample yields about 27,000 distinct CDR3 sequences, approximately 5.1% seen once. This clonotype was seen repeatedly, ten times or more. The receptor was derived from an adult who was a healthcare worker with PCR-confirmed SARS-CoV-2 infection or an uninfected control (not recorded which). Sequences were obtained from whole blood.

CDR3 sequence: CASSPGPRRVGEKLFF. DNA for the CDR3: TGTGCCAGCAGCCCGGGACCGCGGCGGGTGGGAGAAAAACTGTTTTTT. This chain links TRBV7-9 with TRBJ1-4; TRBD1 might be the D (5 bases). There are 16 residues in the CDR3. Germline V gene sequence: CDR1 SEHNR, CDR2 FQNEAQ (reference sequence). V dropped 5 bases and J dropped 8 bases, with 21 bases sitting between them. Supplemented by reference TRBV7-9 and TRBJ1-4, the full variable domain reads DTGVSQNPRHKITKRGQNVTFRCDPISEHNRLYWYRQTLGQGPEFLTYFQNEAQLEKSRLLSDRFSAERPKGSFSTLEIQRTEQGDSAMYLCASSPGPRRVGEKLFFGSGTQLSVL.